The present entry profiles one T cell receptor (beta chain) with its context. Its cognate antigen is unknown. The trim removed 0 bases at V and 0 bases at J, leaving 2 bases unmatched. The CDR3 runs to 15 residues. Germline CDR1 reads LGHNA; CDR2 reads YSLEER. This record belongs to a study of graft-versus-host responses after intestinal transplantation. The overall study: Anti-thymocyte globulin was used for induction in all recipients, who then took tacrolimus and steroids for approximately 3 years.

Study results and caveats: Early post-transplant HvG declines tracked with peak circulating GvH clone levels. Patients who carried graft-donor T cell macrochimerism also had high graft-versus-host to host-versus-graft clonal ratios in their allografts.

Repertoires were generated with immunoSEQ multiplex PCR, while TCRdb's copy carries only in-frame clones and drops some. The data contain some 86,000 clones, about nine tenths of them seen just once; the ten biggest clones take up approximately 0.096%. The chain links TRBV4-3 to TRBJ2-7; 7 positions agree with TRBD1. The sample consisted of unstimulated CD4+ T cells sorted from spleen or lymph node cells, taken before intestinal transplant. The TCR was taken from a human donor who received an intestinal transplant. The CDR3 region has the DNA TGCGCCAGCAGCCAAGAAAACAGGGGCTCCTACGAGCAGTACTTC. Amino acids: CASSQENRGSYEQYF.